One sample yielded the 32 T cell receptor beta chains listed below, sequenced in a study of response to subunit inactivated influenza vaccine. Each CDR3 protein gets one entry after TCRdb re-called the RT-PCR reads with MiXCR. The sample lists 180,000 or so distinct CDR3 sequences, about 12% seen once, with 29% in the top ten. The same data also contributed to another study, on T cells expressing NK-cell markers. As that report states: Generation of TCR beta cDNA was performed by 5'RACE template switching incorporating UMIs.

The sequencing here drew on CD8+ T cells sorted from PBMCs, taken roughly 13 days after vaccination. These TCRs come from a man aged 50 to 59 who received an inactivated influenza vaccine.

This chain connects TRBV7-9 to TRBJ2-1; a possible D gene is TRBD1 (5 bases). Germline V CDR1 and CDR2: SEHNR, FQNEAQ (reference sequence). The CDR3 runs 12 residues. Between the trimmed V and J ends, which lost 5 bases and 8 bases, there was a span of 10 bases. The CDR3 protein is CASSDFRDEQFF. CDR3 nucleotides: TGTGCCAGCAGCGACTTCAGGGATGAGCAGTTCTTC.

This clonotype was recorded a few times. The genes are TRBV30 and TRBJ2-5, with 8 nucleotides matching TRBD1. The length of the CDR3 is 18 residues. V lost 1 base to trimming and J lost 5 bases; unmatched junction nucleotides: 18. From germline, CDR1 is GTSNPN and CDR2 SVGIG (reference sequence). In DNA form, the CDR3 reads TGTGCCTGGAGTGACGGACAGGGATCTTTCCTATTTTCGGAGACCCAGTACTTC. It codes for CAWSDGQGSFLFSETQYF. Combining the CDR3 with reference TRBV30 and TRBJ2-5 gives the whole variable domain SQTIHQWPATLVQPVGSPLSLECTVEGTSNPNLYWYRQAAGRGLQLLFYSVGIGQISSEVPQNLSASRPQDRQFILSSKKLLLSDSGFYLCAWSDGQGSFLFSETQYFGPGTRLLVL.

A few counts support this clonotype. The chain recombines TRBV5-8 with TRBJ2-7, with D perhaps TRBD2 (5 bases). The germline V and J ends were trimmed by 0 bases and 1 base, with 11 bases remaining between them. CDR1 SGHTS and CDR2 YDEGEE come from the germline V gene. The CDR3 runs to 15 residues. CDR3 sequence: CASSLGVRRSYEQYF. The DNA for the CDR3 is TGTGCCAGCAGCTTGGGGGTGAGGAGGTCCTACGAGCAGTACTTC.

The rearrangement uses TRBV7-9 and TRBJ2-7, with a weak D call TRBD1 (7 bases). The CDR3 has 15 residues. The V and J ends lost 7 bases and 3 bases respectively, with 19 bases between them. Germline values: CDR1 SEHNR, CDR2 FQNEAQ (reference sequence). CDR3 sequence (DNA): TGTGCCAGCACAAAATCAGGGGGGCCTTTCTACGAGCAGTACTTC. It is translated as CASTKSGGPFYEQYF.

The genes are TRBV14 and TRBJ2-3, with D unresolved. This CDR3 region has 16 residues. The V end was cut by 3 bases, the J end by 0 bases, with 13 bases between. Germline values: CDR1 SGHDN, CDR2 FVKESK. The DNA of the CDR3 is TGTGCCAGCAGCCACCCCGGGCAGGCAAGCACAGATACGCAGTATTTT. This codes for CASSHPGQASTDTQYF.

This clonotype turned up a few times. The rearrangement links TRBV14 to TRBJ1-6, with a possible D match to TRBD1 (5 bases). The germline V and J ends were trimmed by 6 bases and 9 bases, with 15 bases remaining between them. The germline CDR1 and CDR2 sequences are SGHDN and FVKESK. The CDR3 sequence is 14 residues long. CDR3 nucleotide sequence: TGTGCCAGCAGTGGACATTCAAGTGGTTCACCCCTCCACTTT. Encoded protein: CASSGHSSGSPLHF.

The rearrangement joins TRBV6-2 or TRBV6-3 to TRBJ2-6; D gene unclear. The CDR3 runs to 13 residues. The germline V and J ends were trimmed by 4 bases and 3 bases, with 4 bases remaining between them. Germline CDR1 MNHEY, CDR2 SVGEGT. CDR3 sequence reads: CASSSYGANVLTF. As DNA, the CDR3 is TGTGCCAGCAGTTCATATGGGGCCAACGTCCTGACTTTC.

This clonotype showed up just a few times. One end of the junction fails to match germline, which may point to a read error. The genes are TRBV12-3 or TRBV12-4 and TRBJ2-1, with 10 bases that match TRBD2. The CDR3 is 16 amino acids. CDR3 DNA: TGTGCCAGCAGTGTAGCGGGGGGCCGCTCCTACAATGAGCAGTTCTTC. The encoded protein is CASSVAGGRSYNEQFF.

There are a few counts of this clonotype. DNA of the CDR3: TGCAGCGTTGTGGGGACAGGCGATACCTACGAGCAGTACTTC. This sequence encodes CSVVGTGDTYEQYF. This chain joins TRBV29-1 and TRBJ2-7; the match to TRBD1 covers 8 bases. Germline V gene lookup returns CDR1 SQVTM and CDR2 ANQGSEA. CDR3 length equals 14 residues. The V and J ends lost 4 bases and 2 bases, in that order; junction bases with no gene match: 7.

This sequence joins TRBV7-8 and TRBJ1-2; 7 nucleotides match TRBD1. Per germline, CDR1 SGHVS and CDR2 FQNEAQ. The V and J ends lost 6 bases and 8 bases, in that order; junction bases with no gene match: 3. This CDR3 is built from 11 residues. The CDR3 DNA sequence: TGTGCCAGCAGTGGGACAGAGGGCTACACCTTC. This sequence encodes CASSGTEGYTF.

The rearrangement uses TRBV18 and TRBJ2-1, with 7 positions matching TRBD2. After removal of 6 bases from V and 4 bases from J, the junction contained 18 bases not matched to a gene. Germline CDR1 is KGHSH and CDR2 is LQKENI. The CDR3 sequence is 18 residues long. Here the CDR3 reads CASSLTGKRAGTYNEQFF. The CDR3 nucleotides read TGTGCCAGCTCGTTGACGGGCAAGAGAGCGGGAACTTACAATGAGCAGTTCTTC.

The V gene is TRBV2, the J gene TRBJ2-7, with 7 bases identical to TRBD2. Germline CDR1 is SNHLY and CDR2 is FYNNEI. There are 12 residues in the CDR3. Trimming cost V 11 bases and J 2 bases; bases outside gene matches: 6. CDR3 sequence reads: CAGRDGTYEQYF. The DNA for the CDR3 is TGTGCCGGGAGGGACGGGACCTACGAGCAGTACTTC.

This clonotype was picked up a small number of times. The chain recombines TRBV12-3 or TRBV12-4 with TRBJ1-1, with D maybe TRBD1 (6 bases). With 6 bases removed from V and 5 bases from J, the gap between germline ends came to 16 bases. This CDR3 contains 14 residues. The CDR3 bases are TGTGCCAGCAGCTTCCCACAGGGAGGTACTGAAGCTTTCTTT. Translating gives CASSFPQGGTEAFF.

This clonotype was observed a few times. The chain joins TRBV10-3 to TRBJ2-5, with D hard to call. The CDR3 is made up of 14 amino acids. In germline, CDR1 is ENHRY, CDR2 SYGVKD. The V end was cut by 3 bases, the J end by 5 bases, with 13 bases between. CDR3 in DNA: TGTGCCATCAGTGAAGGCAGTTATCGGGAGACCCAGTACTTC. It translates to CAISEGSYRETQYF.

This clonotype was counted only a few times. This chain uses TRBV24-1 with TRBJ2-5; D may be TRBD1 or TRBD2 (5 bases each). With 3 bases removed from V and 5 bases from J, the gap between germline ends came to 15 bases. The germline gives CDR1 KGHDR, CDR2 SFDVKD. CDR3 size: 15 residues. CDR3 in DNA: TGTGCCACCAGTGATGGTGGGGACCACGGGGAGACCCAGTACTTC. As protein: CATSDGGDHGETQYF.

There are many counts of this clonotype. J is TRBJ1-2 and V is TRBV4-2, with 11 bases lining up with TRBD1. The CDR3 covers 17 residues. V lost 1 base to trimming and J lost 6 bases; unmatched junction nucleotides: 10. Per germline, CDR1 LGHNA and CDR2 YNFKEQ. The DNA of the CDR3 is TGTGCCAGCAGCCAAGTAATCAAGGACAGGGGGCCAGATGGCTACACCTTC. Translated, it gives CASSQVIKDRGPDGYTF.

CDR3 loop: CSVKTVDSDTEAFF. The CDR3 DNA follows: TGCAGTGTTAAGACCGTGGACAGCGACACTGAAGCTTTCTTT. The V gene is TRBV20-1, the J gene TRBJ1-1; possible D gene TRBD1, 6 bases. Germline V lookup: CDR1 DFQATT, CDR2 SNEGSKA (reference sequence). The CDR3 is made up of 14 amino acids. The ends were cut back, 7 bases at V and 3 bases at J, with 18 bases in the middle.

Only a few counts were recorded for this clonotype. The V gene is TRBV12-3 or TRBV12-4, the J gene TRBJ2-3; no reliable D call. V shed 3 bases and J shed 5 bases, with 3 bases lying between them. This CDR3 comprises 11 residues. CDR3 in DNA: TGTGCCAGCAGTTTGCGAGATACGCAGTATTTT. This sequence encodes CASSLRDTQYF.

The CDR3 protein is CASSLVFVNEQFF. The CDR3 coding sequence is TGTGCCAGCAGCTTAGTATTCGTTAATGAGCAGTTCTTC. The J gene is TRBJ2-1, the V gene TRBV7-2; D unclear. The CDR3 has 13 amino acids. Deletions cut 1 base from V and 7 bases from J, with 8 bases between. In germline, CDR1 is SGHTA, CDR2 FQGNSA.

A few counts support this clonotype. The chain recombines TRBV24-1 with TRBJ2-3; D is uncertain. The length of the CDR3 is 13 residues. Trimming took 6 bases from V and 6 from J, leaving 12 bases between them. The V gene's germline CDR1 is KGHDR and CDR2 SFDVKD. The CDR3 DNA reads TGTGCCACCAGTTCCCCGGCCGGGGATACGCAGTATTTT. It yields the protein CATSSPAGDTQYF.

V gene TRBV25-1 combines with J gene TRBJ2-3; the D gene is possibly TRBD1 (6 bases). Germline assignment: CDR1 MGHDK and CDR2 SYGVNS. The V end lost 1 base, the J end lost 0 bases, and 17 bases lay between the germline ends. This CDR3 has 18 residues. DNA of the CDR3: TGTGCCAGCAGTGAATGGACAGCAGCCCTTTCTAGCACAGATACGCAGTATTTT. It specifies CASSEWTAALSSTDTQYF. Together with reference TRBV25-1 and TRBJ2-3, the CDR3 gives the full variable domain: EADIYQTPRYLVIGTGKKITLECSQTMGHDKMYWYQQDPGMELHLIHYSYGVNSTEKGDLSSESTVSRIRTEHFPLTLESARPSHTSQYLCASSEWTAALSSTDTQYFGPGTRLTVL.

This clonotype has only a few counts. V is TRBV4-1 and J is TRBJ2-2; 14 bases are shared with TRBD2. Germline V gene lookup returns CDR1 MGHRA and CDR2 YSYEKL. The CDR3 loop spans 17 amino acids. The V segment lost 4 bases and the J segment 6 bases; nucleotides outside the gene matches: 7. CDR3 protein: CASSPVTSGGEAGELFF. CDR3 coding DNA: TGCGCCAGCAGCCCTGTGACTAGCGGGGGGGAGGCCGGGGAGCTGTTTTTT.

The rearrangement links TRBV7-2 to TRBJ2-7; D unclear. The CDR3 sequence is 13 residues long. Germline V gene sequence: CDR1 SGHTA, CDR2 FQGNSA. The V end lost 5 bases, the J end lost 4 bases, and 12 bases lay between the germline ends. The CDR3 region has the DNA TGTGCCAGCAGCCCGACTCCTGGGTACGAGCAGTACTTC. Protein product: CASSPTPGYEQYF.

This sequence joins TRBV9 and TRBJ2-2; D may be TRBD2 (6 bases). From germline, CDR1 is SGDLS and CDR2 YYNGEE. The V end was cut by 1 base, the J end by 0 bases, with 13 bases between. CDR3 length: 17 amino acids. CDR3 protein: CASSVRVADPNTGELFF. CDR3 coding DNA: TGTGCCAGCAGCGTACGGGTAGCGGACCCGAACACCGGGGAGCTGTTTTTT.

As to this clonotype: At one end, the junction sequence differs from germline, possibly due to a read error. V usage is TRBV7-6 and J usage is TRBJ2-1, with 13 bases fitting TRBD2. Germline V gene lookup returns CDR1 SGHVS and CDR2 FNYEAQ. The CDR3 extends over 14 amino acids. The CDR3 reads CASSPGLAGPDPLF. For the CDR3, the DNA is TGTGCCAGCAGCCCGGGACTAGCGGGACCAGACCCGCTCTTC.

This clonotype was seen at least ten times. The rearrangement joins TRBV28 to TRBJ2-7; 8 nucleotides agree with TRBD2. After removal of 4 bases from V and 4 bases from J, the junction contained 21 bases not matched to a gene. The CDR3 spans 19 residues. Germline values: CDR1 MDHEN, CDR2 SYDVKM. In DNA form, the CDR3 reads TGTGCCAGCAGTTCCTTTACAATGCAGGGGACTAGGCAACTTTACGAGCAGTACTTC. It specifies CASSSFTMQGTRQLYEQYF.

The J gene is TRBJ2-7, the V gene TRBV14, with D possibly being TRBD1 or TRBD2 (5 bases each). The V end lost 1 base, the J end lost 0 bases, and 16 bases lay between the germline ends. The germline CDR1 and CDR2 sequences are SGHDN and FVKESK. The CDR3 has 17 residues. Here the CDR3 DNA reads TGTGCCAGCAGCCAAGCCGAGGGACGGCTAAGCTCCTACGAGCAGTACTTC. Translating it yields CASSQAEGRLSSYEQYF.

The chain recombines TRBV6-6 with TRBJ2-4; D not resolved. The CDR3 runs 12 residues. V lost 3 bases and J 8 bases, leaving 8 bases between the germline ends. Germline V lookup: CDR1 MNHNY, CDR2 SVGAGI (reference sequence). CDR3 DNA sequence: TGTGCCAGCAGTTATAGGGCTCACATTCAGTACTTC. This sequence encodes CASSYRAHIQYF.

The CDR3 is CASSTGLAAAYEQYF. CDR3 nucleotide sequence: TGTGCCAGTAGTACGGGACTAGCGGCCGCCTACGAGCAGTACTTC. This chain joins TRBV19 and TRBJ2-7; TRBD2 matches 11 bases. Trimming at V came to 4 bases and at J to 2 bases, leaving 4 bases not matched to a gene. The germline V gene has CDR1 LNHDA and CDR2 SQIVND (reference sequence). CDR3 length equals 15 residues.

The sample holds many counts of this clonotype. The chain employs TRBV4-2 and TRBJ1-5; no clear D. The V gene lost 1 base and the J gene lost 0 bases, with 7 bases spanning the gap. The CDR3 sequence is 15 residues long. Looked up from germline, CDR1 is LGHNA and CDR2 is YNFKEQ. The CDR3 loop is CASSQVGYSNQPQHF. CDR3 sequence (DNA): TGTGCCAGCAGCCAAGTGGGGTATAGCAATCAGCCCCAGCATTTT.

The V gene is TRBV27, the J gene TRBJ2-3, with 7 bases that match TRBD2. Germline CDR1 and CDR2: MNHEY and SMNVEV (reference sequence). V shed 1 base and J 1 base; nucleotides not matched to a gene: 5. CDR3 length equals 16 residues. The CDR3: CASSLLGGGGTDTQYF. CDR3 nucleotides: TGTGCCAGCAGTTTATTGGGGGGAGGGGGCACAGATACGCAGTATTTT.

The CDR3 protein is CASSILRGGRGEAFF. The CDR3, as DNA: TGTGCCAGCAGCATACTTAGGGGGGGGAGAGGTGAAGCTTTCTTT. This rearrangement joins TRBV7-8 to TRBJ1-1; D might be TRBD1 (6 bases). The germline V gene encodes CDR1 SGHVS and CDR2 FQNEAQ. The CDR3 sequence is 15 residues long. The V and J ends lost 5 bases and 7 bases respectively, with 20 bases between them.